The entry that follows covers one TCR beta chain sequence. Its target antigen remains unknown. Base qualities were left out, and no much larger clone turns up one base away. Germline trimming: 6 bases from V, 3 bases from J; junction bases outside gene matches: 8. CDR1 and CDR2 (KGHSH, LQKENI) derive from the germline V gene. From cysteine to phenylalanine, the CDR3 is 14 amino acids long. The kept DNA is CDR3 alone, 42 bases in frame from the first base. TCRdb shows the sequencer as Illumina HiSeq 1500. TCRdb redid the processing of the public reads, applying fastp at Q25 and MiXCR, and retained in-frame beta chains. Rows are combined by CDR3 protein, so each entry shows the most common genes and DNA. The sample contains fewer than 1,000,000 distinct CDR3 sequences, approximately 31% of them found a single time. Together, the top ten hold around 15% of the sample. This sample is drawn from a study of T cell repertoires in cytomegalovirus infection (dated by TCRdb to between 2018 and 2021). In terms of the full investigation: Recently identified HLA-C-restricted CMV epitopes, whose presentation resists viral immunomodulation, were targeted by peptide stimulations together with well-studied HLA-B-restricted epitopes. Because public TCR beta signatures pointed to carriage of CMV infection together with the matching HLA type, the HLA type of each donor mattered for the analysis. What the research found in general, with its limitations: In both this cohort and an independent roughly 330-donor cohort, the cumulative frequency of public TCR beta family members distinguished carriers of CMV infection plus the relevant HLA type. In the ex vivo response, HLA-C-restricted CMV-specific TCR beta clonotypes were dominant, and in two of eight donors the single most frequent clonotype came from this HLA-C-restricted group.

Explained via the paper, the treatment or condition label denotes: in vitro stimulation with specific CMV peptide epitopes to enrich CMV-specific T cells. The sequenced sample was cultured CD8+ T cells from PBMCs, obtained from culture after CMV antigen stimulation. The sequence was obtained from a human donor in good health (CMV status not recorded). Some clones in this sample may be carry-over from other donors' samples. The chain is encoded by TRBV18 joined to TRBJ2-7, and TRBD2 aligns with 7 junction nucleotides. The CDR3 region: CASSTGGEGYEQYF. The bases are TGTGCCAGCTCTACGGGAGGCGAGGGCTACGAGCAGTACTTC.